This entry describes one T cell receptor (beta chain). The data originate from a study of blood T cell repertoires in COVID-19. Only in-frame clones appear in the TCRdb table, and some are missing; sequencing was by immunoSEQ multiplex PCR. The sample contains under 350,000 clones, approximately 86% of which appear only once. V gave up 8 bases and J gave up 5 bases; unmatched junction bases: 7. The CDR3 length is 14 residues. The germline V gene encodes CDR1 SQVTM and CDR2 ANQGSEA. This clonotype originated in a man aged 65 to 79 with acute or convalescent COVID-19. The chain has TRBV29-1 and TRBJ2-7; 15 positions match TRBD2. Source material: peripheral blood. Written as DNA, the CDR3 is TGCAGCTTCAGGAGGACTAGCGGGGGGGACGAGCAGTACTTC. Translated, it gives CSFRRTSGGDEQYF.